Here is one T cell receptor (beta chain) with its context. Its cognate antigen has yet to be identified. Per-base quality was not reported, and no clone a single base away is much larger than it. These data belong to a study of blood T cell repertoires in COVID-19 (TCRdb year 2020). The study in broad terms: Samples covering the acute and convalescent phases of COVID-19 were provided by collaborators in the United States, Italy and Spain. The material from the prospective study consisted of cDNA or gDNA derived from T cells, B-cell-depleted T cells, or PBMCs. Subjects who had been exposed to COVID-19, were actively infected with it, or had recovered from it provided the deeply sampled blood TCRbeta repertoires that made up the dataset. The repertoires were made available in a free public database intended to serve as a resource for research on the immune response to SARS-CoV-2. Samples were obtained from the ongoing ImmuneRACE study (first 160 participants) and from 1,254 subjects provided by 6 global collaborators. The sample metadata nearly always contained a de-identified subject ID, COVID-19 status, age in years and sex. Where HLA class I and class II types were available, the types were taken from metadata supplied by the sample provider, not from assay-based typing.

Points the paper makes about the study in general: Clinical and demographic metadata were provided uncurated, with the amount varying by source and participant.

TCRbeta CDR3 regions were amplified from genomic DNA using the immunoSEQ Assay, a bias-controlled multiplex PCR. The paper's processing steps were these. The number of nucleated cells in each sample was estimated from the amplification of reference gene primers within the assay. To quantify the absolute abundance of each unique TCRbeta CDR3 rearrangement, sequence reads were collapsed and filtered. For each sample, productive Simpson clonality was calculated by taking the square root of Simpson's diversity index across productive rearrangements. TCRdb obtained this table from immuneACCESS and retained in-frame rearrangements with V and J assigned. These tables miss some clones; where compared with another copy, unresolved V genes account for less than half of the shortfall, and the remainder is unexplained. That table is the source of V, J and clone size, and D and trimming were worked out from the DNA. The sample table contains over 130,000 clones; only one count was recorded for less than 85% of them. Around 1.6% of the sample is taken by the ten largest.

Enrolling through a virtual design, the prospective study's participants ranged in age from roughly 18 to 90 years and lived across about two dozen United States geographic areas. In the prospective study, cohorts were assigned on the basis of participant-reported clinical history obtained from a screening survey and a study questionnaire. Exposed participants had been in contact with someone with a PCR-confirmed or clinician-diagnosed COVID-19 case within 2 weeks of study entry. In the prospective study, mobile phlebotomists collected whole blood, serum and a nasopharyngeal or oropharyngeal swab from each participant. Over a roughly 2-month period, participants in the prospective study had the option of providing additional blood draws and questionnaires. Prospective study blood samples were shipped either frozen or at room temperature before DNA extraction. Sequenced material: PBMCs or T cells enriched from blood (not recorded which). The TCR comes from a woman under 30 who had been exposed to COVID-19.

The nucleotides are TGTGCCAGCAGCTTAGACAACCTCCGCTACAATGAGCAGTTCTTC. It is translated as CASSLDNLRYNEQFF. The V and J genes are TRBV7-2 and TRBJ2-1, with no confident D gene call. Taken from cysteine to phenylalanine, the CDR3 has 15 residues. Here the CDR3 DNA is all that survives: 45 bases in frame from base 1. Trimming at the junction amounts to 1 base on V and 3 bases on J, and the germline ends lie 10 bases apart. According to the germline V gene, CDR1 reads SGHTA and CDR2 reads FQGNSA.